The clone carrying this T cell receptor (beta chain) appeared a single time. What it binds is not known. These data originate in a study of PD-L1 blockade in urothelial cancer. On the study more broadly: Intravenous atezolizumab, 1,200 mg every 3 weeks, was begun by patients in about 2014. Study-level points and caveats: Below-median pretreatment blood TCR clonality predicted better survival.

Time point specified: pretreatment peripheral blood. Clones were read by immunoSEQ multiplex PCR, and TCRdb kept only the in-frame ones, dropping some. The sample yields approximately 55,000 clones, about 86% seen once. The source is a man between 60 and 75 years old with urothelial cancer. The material sequenced was PBMCs, taken around atezolizumab (anti-PD-L1) treatment.

For the CDR3, the DNA is TGTGCCAGCAGTTTACAGCCACAGGTGGGGGAGCAGTACTTC. It is translated as CASSLQPQVGEQYF. The gene calls are TRBV27 and TRBJ2-7; D is perhaps TRBD1 (5 bases). Germline V gene sequence: CDR1 MNHEY, CDR2 SMNVEV (reference sequence). This CDR3 region has 14 residues. V was clipped by 2 bases and J by 7 bases, with 15 bases between them.